This TCR beta chain derives from a study of siplizumab effects on memory and regulatory T cells. TCRdb's table, derived via immunoSEQ multiplex PCR, lists solely in-frame clones and lacks some. Among some 100,000 clones listed, approximately 91% were seen once. The junction had 11 bases not matched to a gene; V was cut back by 6 bases and J by 6 bases. Germline-derived CDR1 and CDR2 are LNHDA and SQIVND (reference sequence). This CDR3 spans 16 amino acids. This clonotype was obtained from a human donor in good health. Some clones in this sample may be carry-over from other donors' samples. V and J are TRBV19 and TRBJ1-5; 10 bases align to TRBD1. The sequenced material came from CD4+ T cells sorted from blood. The CDR3 spells CASSPGQGIGGQPQHF. The CDR3 DNA reads TGTGCCAGTAGCCCGGGACAGGGGATAGGAGGTCAGCCCCAGCATTTT. Based on the CDR3 plus reference TRBV19 and TRBJ1-5, the full variable domain is DGGITQSPKYLFRKEGQNVTLSCEQNLNHDAMYWYRQDPGQGLRLIYYSQIVNDFQKGDIAEGYSVSREKKESFPLTVTSAQKNPTAFYLCASSPGQGIGGQPQHFGDGTRLSIL.